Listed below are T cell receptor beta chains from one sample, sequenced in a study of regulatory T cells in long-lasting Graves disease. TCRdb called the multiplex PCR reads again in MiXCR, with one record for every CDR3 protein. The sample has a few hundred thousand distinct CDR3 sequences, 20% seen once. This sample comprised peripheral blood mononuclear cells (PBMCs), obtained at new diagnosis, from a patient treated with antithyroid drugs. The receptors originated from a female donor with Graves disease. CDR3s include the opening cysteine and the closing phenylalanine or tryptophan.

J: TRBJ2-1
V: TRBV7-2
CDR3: CASSFRGGDYNEQFF

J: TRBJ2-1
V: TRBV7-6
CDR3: CASSQYGRLAGSNEQFF

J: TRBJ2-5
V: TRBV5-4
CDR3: CASSLAVKETQYF

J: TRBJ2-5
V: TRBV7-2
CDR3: CASSPISAYQETQYF

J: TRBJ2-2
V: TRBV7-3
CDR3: CASSKGQGLGELFF

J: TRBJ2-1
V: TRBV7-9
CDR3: CASSGRGTPKGEQFF

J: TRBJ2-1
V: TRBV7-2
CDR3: CASSNQGRVEQFF

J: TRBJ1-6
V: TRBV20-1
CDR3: CSAKVQGRNSPLHF

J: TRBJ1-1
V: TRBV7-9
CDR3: CASSVTGTEAFF

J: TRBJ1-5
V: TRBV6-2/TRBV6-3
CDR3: CASTWTGGQPQHF

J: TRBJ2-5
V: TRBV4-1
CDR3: CASSQPGQRYQETQYF

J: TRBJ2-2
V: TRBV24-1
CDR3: CATSDWNTGELFF

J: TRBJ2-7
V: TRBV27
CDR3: CASSSLQASSYEQYF

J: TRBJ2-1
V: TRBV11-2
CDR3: CASSSLAGRNEQFF